Below, 16 T cell receptor beta chains from the same sample are listed, as sequenced in a study of blood T cell repertoires in COVID-19. Assay: immunoSEQ multiplex PCR; the TCRdb copy retains only in-frame clones and omits some. The sample lists 350,000 to 400,000 clones; roughly 84% were seen once. Sequences were obtained from PBMCs or T cells enriched from blood (not recorded which). The receptors were gathered from a woman aged 25 to 45 who had recovered from COVID-19.

The chain joins TRBV11-2 to TRBJ1-6; no definite D call. This CDR3 region has 17 residues. V dropped 5 bases and J dropped 0 bases, with 14 bases sitting between them. Germline V gene lookup returns CDR1 SGHAT and CDR2 FQNNGV. In DNA, the CDR3 is TGTGCCAGCAGCCCGCCTGGGAGAAGCTCCTATAATTCACCCCTCCACTTT. As protein: CASSPPGRSSYNSPLHF.

This clone was observed a handful of times. The rearrangement uses TRBV24-1 and TRBJ2-7; D is perhaps TRBD1 (6 bases). Per germline, CDR1 KGHDR and CDR2 SFDVKD. Trimming removed 8 bases from V and 3 bases from J, with 13 bases in between. This CDR3 contains 13 residues. The CDR3 DNA reads TGTGCCACCATTTGCAGGGGTTACTACGAGCAGTACTTC. As protein: CATICRGYYEQYF.

The chain uses TRBV7-8 and TRBJ2-2; 11 bases are shared with TRBD1. V lost 3 bases to trimming and J lost 0 bases; unmatched junction nucleotides: 3. The CDR3 has 17 amino acids. Germline V gives CDR1 SGHVS, CDR2 FQNEAQ. In nucleotides, the CDR3 is TGTGCCAGCAGCTTTCCGGACAGGGGGCCGAACACCGGGGAGCTGTTTTTT. This translates into CASSFPDRGPNTGELFF. The whole variable domain, remainder taken from reference TRBV7-8 and TRBJ2-2, is GAGVSQSPRYKVAKRGQDVALRCDPISGHVSLFWYQQALGQGPEFLTYFQNEAQLDKSGLPSDRFFAERPEGSVSTLKIQRTQQEDSAVYLCASSFPDRGPNTGELFFGEGSRLTVL.

The chain uses TRBV6-5 and TRBJ2-5, with TRBD2 identical over 12 bases. Germline V gene lookup returns CDR1 MNHEY and CDR2 SVGAGI. J gave up 3 bases and V 8 bases, and 4 bases lay outside the gene matches. The CDR3 runs 14 residues. The CDR3 DNA follows: TGTGCCAGCGTGAGACTAGCGGGAGAAGAGACCCAGTACTTC. It codes for CASVRLAGEETQYF.

This sequence joins TRBV28 and TRBJ1-1; 8 nucleotides align to TRBD1. J was trimmed by 4 bases and V by 4 bases; bases with no gene match: 2. The CDR3 has 13 residues. Germline V lookup: CDR1 MDHEN, CDR2 SYDVKM. This chain's CDR3 is CASSWTGPTEAFF. Here the CDR3 DNA reads TGTGCCAGCAGTTGGACAGGGCCCACTGAAGCTTTCTTT.

CDR3 sequence reads: CASSRQEPGNTIYF. CDR3 nucleotides: TGTGCCAGCAGCCGACAGGAGCCTGGAAACACCATATATTTT. The rearrangement joins TRBV5-4 to TRBJ1-3; D possibly corresponds to TRBD1 (6 bases). Germline V CDR1 and CDR2: SGHNT, YYREEE (reference sequence). The CDR3 length is 14 residues. The V end lost 4 bases, the J end lost 2 bases, and 10 bases lay between the germline ends.

The rearrangement joins TRBV6-5 to TRBJ2-7; 8 nucleotides match TRBD2. Per germline, CDR1 MNHEY and CDR2 SVGAGI. CDR3 length: 13 residues. The trim removed 7 bases at V and 2 bases at J, leaving 4 bases unmatched. The CDR3 coding sequence is TGTGCCAGCACCCCGGGGGGGGCCTACGAGCAGTACTTC. This sequence encodes CASTPGGAYEQYF.

The CDR3 reads CSVCREADTEAFF. Here the CDR3 DNA reads TGCAGCGTCTGCAGGGAGGCCGACACTGAAGCTTTCTTT. The J gene is TRBJ1-1, the V gene TRBV29-1, with D possibly matching TRBD1 (5 bases). This CDR3 spans 13 amino acids. The ends were cut back, 6 bases at V and 3 bases at J, with 14 bases in the middle. CDR1 SQVTM and CDR2 ANQGSEA come from the germline V gene.

The chain couples TRBV11-2 to TRBJ2-7, with D maybe TRBD2 (6 bases). Germline assignment: CDR1 SGHAT and CDR2 FQNNGV. This CDR3 is built from 15 residues. V lost 0 bases, J lost 1 base, and 10 bases lay in between. The CDR3 DNA reads as TGTGCCAGCAGCTTAGAGGGCGGGACGTCCTACGAGCAGTACTTC. It yields the protein CASSLEGGTSYEQYF.

V is TRBV29-1 and J is TRBJ2-7, with 8 bases aligning to TRBD1. V shed 5 bases, J shed 2 bases, and the junction held 8 bases outside the gene matches. There are 14 residues in the CDR3. Germline CDR1 SQVTM, CDR2 ANQGSEA. CDR3 in DNA: TGCAGCGTTAAGGGGGGACAGGTCGCCTACGAGCAGTACTTC. Its translation is CSVKGGQVAYEQYF.

The rearrangement links TRBV5-4 to TRBJ2-3; 14 bases align to TRBD2. The CDR3 contains 16 residues. Germline trimming cut 4 bases from V and 7 bases from J; bases unmatched to any gene: 8. Germline V CDR1 and CDR2: SGHNT, YYREEE (reference sequence). The CDR3 DNA reads as TGTGCCAGCAGCGCCGGGACTAGCGGGAGTCTAAATACGCAGTATTTT. It codes for CASSAGTSGSLNTQYF. Drawing the rest from reference TRBV5-4 and TRBJ2-3, the complete variable domain is ETGVTQSPTHLIKTRGQQVTLRCSSQSGHNTVSWYQQALGQGPQFIFQYYREEENGRGNFPPRFSGLQFPNYSSELNVNALELDDSALYLCASSAGTSGSLNTQYFGPGTRLTVL.

Remarks on this clone: The same CDR3 arises from other DNA sequences in this sample as well. This sequence joins TRBV5-1 and TRBJ1-1; 9 bases line up with TRBD1. Germline CDR1 SGHRS, CDR2 YFSETQ. This CDR3 is 15 amino acids long. J lost 0 bases, V lost 4 bases, and 4 bases had no gene match. The DNA of the CDR3 is TGCGCCAGCAGCACTGGACAGGGGATGAACACTGAAGCTTTCTTT. Its translation is CASSTGQGMNTEAFF.

The rearrangement links TRBV19 to TRBJ2-7; TRBD2 might be the D (6 bases). V dropped 4 bases and J dropped 1 base, with 14 bases sitting between them. Germline assignment: CDR1 LNHDA and CDR2 SQIVND (reference sequence). This CDR3 spans 15 amino acids. The CDR3 reads CASSTSEGSSYEQYF. In DNA, the CDR3 is TGTGCCAGTAGTACGTCGGAGGGCAGTTCCTACGAGCAGTACTTC.

In this sample, this clone turned up a few times. The V and J genes are TRBV18 and TRBJ1-3; D gene uncertain. Germline V CDR1 and CDR2: KGHSH, LQKENI. Trimming stripped 5 bases from V and 4 bases from J, with 12 bases between. CDR3 length: 14 residues. The CDR3 nucleotides are TGTGCCAGCTCATCCTCGGCGGCGGGAAACACCATATATTTT. Encoded protein: CASSSSAAGNTIYF.

The gene calls are TRBV4-1 and TRBJ2-1; 9 bases are shared with TRBD2. Germline V CDR1 and CDR2: MGHRA, YSYEKL. There are 17 residues in the CDR3. V lost 1 base and J lost 5; bases outside the gene matches: 9. The CDR3 sequence is CASSQGRRTSENNEQFF. CDR3 nucleotide sequence: TGCGCCAGCAGCCAAGGCAGAAGGACTAGCGAAAACAATGAGCAGTTCTTC.

V gene TRBV7-6 combines with J gene TRBJ2-1, with TRBD1 matching over 9 bases. Looked up from germline, CDR1 is SGHVS and CDR2 is FNYEAQ. J lost 9 bases, V lost 5 bases, and 14 bases had no gene match. There are 16 residues in the CDR3. CDR3 protein: CASSPNRGPPSTEQFF. The DNA for the CDR3 is TGTGCCAGCAGCCCTAACAGGGGGCCACCTTCGACTGAGCAGTTCTTC.